This T cell receptor (beta chain) was identified in a study of CD8 T cells in Susac syndrome. Healthy donors were controls matched for age and sex. Reverse transcription of roughly 0.5 to 1 ug RNA was performed with random hexamers. An immunoSEQ multiplex PCR amplified TCR beta CDR3 over 54 Vbeta and 13 Jbeta. MiXCR, applied by TCRdb to the immunoSEQ multiplex PCR reads, yields one record per CDR3 protein. Seen here are roughly 180,000 distinct CDR3 sequences, over 85% observed once, and the top ten hold about 0.1%. The V segment lost 0 bases and the J segment 4 bases; nucleotides outside the gene matches: 4. Germline V lookup: CDR1 GTSNPN, CDR2 SVGIG (reference sequence). The CDR3 extends over 14 amino acids.

Sequenced: CD4+ T cells from PBMCs. The clonotype was recovered from a human donor in good health. This sequence joins TRBV30 and TRBJ2-7, with 9 bases that match TRBD2. The CDR3 DNA reads TGTGCCTGGAGTGTACCCCTAGCGGGATACGAGCAGTACTTC. This gives the protein CAWSVPLAGYEQYF.